These 27 T cell receptor beta chains came from one sample sequenced in a study of regulatory T cells in long-lasting Graves disease. According to the study, TCR beta libraries were built with iRepertoire HTBI primers and CDR3-region Arm-PCR. TCRdb reprocessed the multiplex PCR reads with MiXCR, giving one entry per CDR3 protein. The table includes some 470,000 distinct CDR3 sequences, 20% to 25% detected once. Time point denoted: persistent/refractory GD, antithyroid drugs over 5 years with positive TRAb. PBMCs provided the RNA from which the TCR library was made. The starting material was peripheral blood mononuclear cells (PBMCs), obtained when the disease was refractory, from a patient treated with antithyroid drugs. The source of these receptors is a female donor with Graves disease.

This chain joins TRBV30 and TRBJ1-1; no clear D gene. The V gene lost 4 bases and the J gene lost 7 bases, with 19 bases spanning the gap. Germline-derived CDR1 and CDR2 are GTSNPN and SVGIG (reference sequence). The CDR3 totals 14 residues. CDR3 sequence reads: CAWTPPRINGEAFF. CDR3 coding DNA: TGTGCCTGGACCCCTCCGCGGATTAACGGTGAAGCTTTCTTT.

This clonotype was detected many times. The chain joins TRBV28 to TRBJ1-2; D is perhaps TRBD1 (6 bases). Germline-derived CDR1 and CDR2 are MDHEN and SYDVKM. The CDR3 sequence is 15 residues long. Trimming removed 10 bases from V and 5 bases from J, with 23 bases in between. CDR3 nucleotides: TGTGCCACTTACCCGTGGGGGGCTTCGGAGTATGGCTACACCTTC. Protein product: CATYPWGASEYGYTF.

In its sample, this clonotype was seen a few times. The chain links TRBV5-1 to TRBJ2-5; weak D call: TRBD2 (5 bases). Per germline, CDR1 SGHRS and CDR2 YFSETQ. The V and J ends lost 4 bases and 9 bases respectively, with 22 bases between them. This CDR3 spans 15 amino acids. The CDR3 DNA reads TGCGCCAGCAGCGACACCGCGGGCGGAGGACTGGCCCAGTACTTC. Translating it yields CASSDTAGGGLAQYF.

This clonotype came up a few times. The chain combines TRBV7-2 with TRBJ2-3; 16 bases match TRBD2. The J segment lost 6 bases and the V segment lost 5 bases, leaving 2 bases of the junction unmatched. Germline CDR1 and CDR2: SGHTA and FQGNSA. The CDR3 is 15 residues long. The CDR3 is CASSRGLAGGDTQYF. The CDR3 coding sequence is TGTGCCAGCAGCAGGGGACTAGCGGGAGGGGATACGCAGTATTTT.

The table lists this clonotype with many counts. The chain couples TRBV15 to TRBJ2-5; D is ambiguous. Per the germline V gene, CDR1 is LNHNV and CDR2 is YYDKDF (reference sequence). V lost 2 bases and J 1 base, leaving 8 bases between the germline ends. There are 14 residues in the CDR3. DNA for the CDR3: TGTGCCACCAGCAGAAACGGTTTCCAAGAGACCCAGTACTTC. The encoded protein is CATSRNGFQETQYF.

With regard to this clonotype: A much larger clone differs by one base, so this may be a read error. This chain links TRBV28 with TRBJ2-7; TRBD1 matches at 7 bases. CDR3 length: 14 amino acids. The germline V gene has CDR1 MDHEN and CDR2 SYDVKM. CDR3 nucleotide sequence: TGTGCCAGCACCACCGGGACAGTTACCTACGAGCAGCACTTC. Translation: CASTTGTVTYEQHF.

The chain links TRBV7-9 to TRBJ2-5; D possibly corresponds to TRBD2 (6 bases). CDR1 and CDR2 from the germline V gene are SEHNR and FQNEAQ (reference sequence). The CDR3 covers 12 residues. Trimming took 3 bases from V and 9 from J, leaving 11 bases between them. The DNA of the CDR3 is TGTGCCAGCAGCTTGGATAGGGAGGCCCAGTACTTC. This encodes CASSLDREAQYF.

This clonotype was recorded many times. The genes are TRBV6-2 or TRBV6-3 and TRBJ2-5; TRBD1 matches at 7 bases. V shed 7 bases and J 0 bases; nucleotides not matched to a gene: 8. Germline V lookup: CDR1 MNHEY, CDR2 SVGEGT. The CDR3 runs 15 residues. CDR3 coding DNA: TGTGCCAGCACTCCAGGGGACAGAAACCAAGAGACCCAGTACTTC. Amino acids: CASTPGDRNQETQYF.

This clonotype was found a few times. The chain couples TRBV7-9 to TRBJ1-2; D is possibly TRBD1 (6 bases). Trimming left V 5 bases short and J 2 bases short, with 15 bases between. Germline CDR1 SEHNR, CDR2 FQNEAQ (reference sequence). This CDR3 has 15 residues. CDR3 nucleotide sequence: TGTGCCAGCAGCAAACGGACAGACAGAAACTATGGCTACACCTTC. Translated: CASSKRTDRNYGYTF. Filled out from reference TRBV7-9 and TRBJ1-2, the complete variable domain reads DTGVSQNPRHKITKRGQNVTFRCDPISEHNRLYWYRQTLGQGPEFLTYFQNEAQLEKSRLLSDRFSAERPKGSFSTLEIQRTEQGDSAMYLCASSKRTDRNYGYTFGSGTRLTVV.

This clonotype was seen at least ten times. The chain joins TRBV12-3 or TRBV12-4 to TRBJ1-1; D gene uncertain. This CDR3 spans 13 amino acids. The ends were cut back, 3 bases at V and 0 bases at J, with 5 bases in the middle. CDR3 in amino acids: CASSFFLNTEAFF. CDR3 DNA sequence: TGTGCCAGCAGTTTCTTCTTGAACACTGAAGCTTTCTTT.

This clonotype showed up just once. Given a much more abundant clone one base away, this may be a read error. This chain connects TRBV12-3 or TRBV12-4 to TRBJ1-4; 11 bases align to TRBD1. CDR3 length equals 15 residues. Trimming cost V 6 bases and J 7 bases; bases outside gene matches: 7. The CDR3 region is CASSLDRGPGEKLFF. In nucleotides, the CDR3 is TGTGCCAGCAGCCTGGACAGGGGGCCTGGTGAAAAACTGTTTTTT.

CDR3 in DNA: TGTGCCAGCAGCTTAGAGGCTGCGGGCACTGAAGCTTTCTTT. The encoded protein is CASSLEAAGTEAFF. The V gene is TRBV7-9, the J gene TRBJ1-1; D gene ambiguous. V lost 1 base to trimming and J lost 4 bases, with 10 bases between them. Per the germline V gene, CDR1 is SEHNR and CDR2 is FQNEAQ (reference sequence). The CDR3 runs to 14 residues.

There are many counts of this clonotype. The chain employs TRBV28 and TRBJ2-5; no clear D gene. The V gene lost 3 bases and the J gene lost 4 bases, with 12 bases spanning the gap. Per germline, CDR1 MDHEN and CDR2 SYDVKM. The length of the CDR3 is 14 residues. In DNA, the CDR3 is TGTGCCAGCAGTTTCTCCCTGGCGGTAGAGACCCAGTACTTC. It translates to CASSFSLAVETQYF.

This clonotype was found a few times. With a much larger clone just one base away, this may be a read error. The chain recombines TRBV11-3 with TRBJ1-1, with D uncertain. The germline gives CDR1 SGHNT, CDR2 YENEEA. V shed 3 bases and J shed 1 base, with 3 bases lying between them. CDR3 size: 12 residues. The CDR3 loop is CASSFKNTEAFF. CDR3 nucleotides: TGTGCCAGCAGCTTCAAGAACACTGAAGCTTTCTTT. The variable domain in full, completed from reference TRBV11-3 and TRBJ1-1, reads EAGVVQSPRYKIIEKKQPVAFWCNPISGHNTLYWYLQNLGQGPELLIRYENEEAVDDSQLPKDRFSAERLKGVDSTLKIQPAELGDSAVYLCASSFKNTEAFFGQGTRLTVV.

This clonotype was seen only once. One end of the junction is discordant with germline, which a read error may explain. V gene TRBV20-1 combines with J gene TRBJ2-2; the match to TRBD2 covers 8 bases. The germline V gene has CDR1 DFQATT and CDR2 SNEGSKA (reference sequence). The length of the CDR3 is 16 residues. In DNA, the CDR3 is TGCAGTGCTAGAGAACCGCGGGAGGATGGAACCGGGGAGCCGTTTTTT. This encodes CSAREPREDGTGEPFF.

This clonotype was found many times. The V call is TRBV12-3 or TRBV12-4, the J call TRBJ1-1, with D maybe TRBD1 (5 bases). The CDR3 consists of 14 residues. The V end was cut by 3 bases, the J end by 4 bases, with 12 bases between. The CDR3 DNA reads as TGTGCCAGCAGTTTCCCAGGGTTCGTCACTGAAGCTTTCTTT. Protein sequence: CASSFPGFVTEAFF.

The V and J genes are TRBV19 and TRBJ1-5; TRBD1 might be the D (5 bases). CDR1 LNHDA and CDR2 SQIVND come from the germline V gene (reference sequence). The ends were cut back, 9 bases at V and 3 bases at J, with 18 bases in the middle. CDR3 length equals 15 residues. DNA for the CDR3: TGTGCCAGCTCAGGGAGGGGTAGGGACAATCAGCCCCAGCATTTT. This codes for CASSGRGRDNQPQHF.

The chain carries TRBV7-8 and TRBJ1-1; no clear D gene. CDR1 is SGHVS, CDR2 FQNEAQ, per germline. Trimming pared 1 base from V and 2 bases from J, leaving 11 bases between. This CDR3 comprises 15 residues. CDR3 residues: CASSLGLEKNTEAFF. The DNA of the CDR3 is TGTGCCAGCAGCTTAGGTTTAGAAAAAAACACTGAAGCTTTCTTT.

This clonotype came up many times. The V call is TRBV28, the J call TRBJ1-5, with 8 bases that match TRBD1. CDR3 length: 14 residues. V was clipped by 5 bases and J by 6 bases; unmatched bases: 6. In germline, CDR1 is MDHEN, CDR2 SYDVKM. The CDR3 nucleotides read TGTGCCAGCAGTGAGGGACAGGCAGGTCAGCCCCAGCATTTT. It translates to CASSEGQAGQPQHF.

This clonotype was seen ten or more times. V and J are TRBV10-3 and TRBJ2-7; unclear D gene. The CDR3 runs 11 residues. Germline V CDR1 and CDR2: ENHRY, SYGVKD. The ends were cut back, 3 bases at V and 5 bases at J, with 5 bases in the middle. This CDR3 is CAISDLDEQYF. The CDR3 DNA is TGTGCCATCAGTGATCTGGACGAGCAGTACTTC.

This clonotype came up a few times. CDR3 sequence (DNA): TGTGCCAGCAGCCATTTTGGGGGGGGACTTACCTACTACGAGCAGTACTTC. It encodes CASSHFGGGLTYYEQYF. The chain is built from TRBV3-1 and TRBJ2-7, with 7 bases identical to TRBD2. The CDR3 sequence is 17 residues long. Germline assignment: CDR1 LGHDT and CDR2 YNNKEL (reference sequence). V was clipped by 3 bases and J by 3 bases; unmatched bases: 14.

The V and J genes are TRBV5-1 and TRBJ2-5; 7 bases align to TRBD1. The CDR3 covers 14 residues. In germline, CDR1 is SGHRS, CDR2 YFSETQ. Trimming cost V 6 bases and J 3 bases; bases outside gene matches: 8. The CDR3 is CASKAGTAKETQYF. The CDR3 DNA sequence: TGCGCCAGCAAAGCCGGGACAGCAAAAGAGACCCAGTACTTC.

The genes are TRBV20-1 and TRBJ2-7, with TRBD1 identical over 7 bases. J was trimmed by 3 bases and V by 6 bases; bases with no gene match: 8. The CDR3 has 13 residues. Germline V gene data show CDR1 as DFQATT and CDR2 as SNEGSKA (reference sequence). The DNA for the CDR3 is TGCAGTGCAGAGGGGGCAGGGGGCTACGAGCAGTACTTC. It translates to CSAEGAGGYEQYF.

This clonotype was detected only a few times. This chain joins TRBV7-2 and TRBJ2-2; D is unresolved. V was shortened by 2 bases and J by 0 bases, with 10 bases between the two germline ends. In germline, CDR1 is SGHTA, CDR2 FQGNSA. CDR3 length: 16 residues. The CDR3 nucleotides are TGTGCCAGCAGCTTATATGGATTAGCGAACACCGGGGAGCTGTTTTTT. As protein: CASSLYGLANTGELFF.

The V call is TRBV3-1, the J call TRBJ1-1; the D gene is possibly TRBD1 (6 bases). The CDR3 consists of 17 residues. Germline V gene lookup returns CDR1 LGHDT and CDR2 YNNKEL (reference sequence). Trimming pared 0 bases from V and 6 bases from J, leaving 20 bases between. The CDR3 coding sequence is TGTGCCAGCAGCCAAGACATCATTCCGCAGGGGAGGGCTGAAGCTTTCTTT. Its protein product is CASSQDIIPQGRAEAFF.

The genes are TRBV6-2 or TRBV6-3 and TRBJ1-3; D perhaps matches TRBD1 (5 bases). The CDR3 has 15 residues. The ends were cut back, 0 bases at V and 3 bases at J, with 9 bases in the middle. Germline V gene lookup returns CDR1 MNHEY and CDR2 SVGEGT. CDR3 sequence (DNA): TGTGCCAGCAGTTACTCAAGGGGCGGTGGAAACACCATATATTTT. This gives the protein CASSYSRGGGNTIYF.

At least ten counts were recorded for this clonotype. The chain employs TRBV12-3 or TRBV12-4 and TRBJ2-4; 8 bases line up with TRBD1. V gave up 7 bases and J gave up 5 bases; unmatched junction bases: 7. The CDR3 has 14 residues. In nucleotides, the CDR3 is TGTGCCAGCAACATCGGACAGGGCGAAAACATTCAGTACTTC. It encodes CASNIGQGENIQYF.